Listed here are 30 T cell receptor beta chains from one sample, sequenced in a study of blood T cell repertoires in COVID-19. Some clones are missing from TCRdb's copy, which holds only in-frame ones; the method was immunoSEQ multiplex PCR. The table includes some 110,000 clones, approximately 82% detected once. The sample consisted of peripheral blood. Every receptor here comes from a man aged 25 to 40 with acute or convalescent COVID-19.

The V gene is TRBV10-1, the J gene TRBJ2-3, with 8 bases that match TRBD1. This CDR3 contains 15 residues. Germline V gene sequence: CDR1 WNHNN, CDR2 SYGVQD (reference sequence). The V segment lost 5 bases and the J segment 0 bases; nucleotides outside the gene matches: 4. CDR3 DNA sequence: TGCGCCAGCAGTCCAGGGGGCTCTAGCACAGATACGCAGTATTTT. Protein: CASSPGGSSTDTQYF.

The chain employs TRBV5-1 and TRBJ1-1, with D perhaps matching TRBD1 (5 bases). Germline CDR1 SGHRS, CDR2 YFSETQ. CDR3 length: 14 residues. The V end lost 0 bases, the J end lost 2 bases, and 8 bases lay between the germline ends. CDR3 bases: TGCGCCAGCAGCTTGGATGGGGCCAACACTGAAGCTTTCTTT. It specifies CASSLDGANTEAFF.

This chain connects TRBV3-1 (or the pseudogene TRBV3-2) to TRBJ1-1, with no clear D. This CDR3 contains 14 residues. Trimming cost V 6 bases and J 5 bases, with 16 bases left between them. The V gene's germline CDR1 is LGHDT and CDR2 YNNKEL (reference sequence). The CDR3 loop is CASSPTGVGTEAFF. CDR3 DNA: TGTGCCAGCAGTCCCACCGGGGTAGGAACTGAAGCTTTCTTT.

The CDR3 loop is CASGLVSSLDRAGEPQHF. DNA of the CDR3: TGTGCTAGTGGTTTGGTATCCTCTTTAGACAGGGCAGGTGAGCCCCAGCATTTT. The chain employs TRBV12-5 and TRBJ1-5, with 7 bases that match TRBD1. The V segment lost 0 bases and the J segment 8 bases; nucleotides outside the gene matches: 16. The CDR3 covers 18 residues. Germline V CDR1 and CDR2: LGHNT, FRNRAP. The complete variable domain, with remaining parts taken from reference TRBV12-5 and TRBJ1-5, reads DARVTQTPRHKVTEMGQEVTMRCQPILGHNTVFWYRQTMMQGLELLAYFRNRAPLDDSGMPKDRFSAEMPDATLATLKIQPSEPRDSAVYFCASGLVSSLDRAGEPQHFGDGTRLSIL.

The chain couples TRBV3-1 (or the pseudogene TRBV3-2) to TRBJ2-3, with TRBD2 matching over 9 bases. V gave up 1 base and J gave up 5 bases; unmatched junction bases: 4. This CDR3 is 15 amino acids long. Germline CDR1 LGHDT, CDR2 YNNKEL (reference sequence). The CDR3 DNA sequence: TGTGCCAGCAGCCAAGGCGGGGGGGCTAAAGATACGCAGTATTTT. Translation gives CASSQGGGAKDTQYF.

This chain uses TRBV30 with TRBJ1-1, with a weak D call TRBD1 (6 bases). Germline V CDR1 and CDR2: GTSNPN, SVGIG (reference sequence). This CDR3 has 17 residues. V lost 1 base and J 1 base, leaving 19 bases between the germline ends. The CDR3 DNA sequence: TGTGCCTGGAGTGGATATTTAGTGAGACAGGAGAACACTGAAGCTTTCTTT. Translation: CAWSGYLVRQENTEAFF.

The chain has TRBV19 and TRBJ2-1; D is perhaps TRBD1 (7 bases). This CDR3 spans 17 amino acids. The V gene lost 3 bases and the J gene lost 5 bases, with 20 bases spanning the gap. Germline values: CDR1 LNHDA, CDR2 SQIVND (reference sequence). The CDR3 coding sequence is TGTGCCAGTAGTATTTGGGTAGGCAGGGGGGAACACAATGAGCAGTTCTTC. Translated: CASSIWVGRGEHNEQFF.

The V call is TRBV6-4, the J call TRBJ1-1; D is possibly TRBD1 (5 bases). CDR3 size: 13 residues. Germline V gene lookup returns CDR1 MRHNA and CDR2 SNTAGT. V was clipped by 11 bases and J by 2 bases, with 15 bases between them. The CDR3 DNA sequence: TGTGCCTGTGCAGAGACAGCTAACACTGAAGCTTTCTTT. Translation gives CACAETANTEAFF.

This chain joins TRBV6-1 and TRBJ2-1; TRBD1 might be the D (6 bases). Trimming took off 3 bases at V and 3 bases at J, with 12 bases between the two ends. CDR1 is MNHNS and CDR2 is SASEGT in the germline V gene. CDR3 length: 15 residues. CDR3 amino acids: CASSDSGGGYNEQFF. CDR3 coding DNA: TGTGCCAGCAGTGATTCTGGGGGCGGCTACAATGAGCAGTTCTTC.

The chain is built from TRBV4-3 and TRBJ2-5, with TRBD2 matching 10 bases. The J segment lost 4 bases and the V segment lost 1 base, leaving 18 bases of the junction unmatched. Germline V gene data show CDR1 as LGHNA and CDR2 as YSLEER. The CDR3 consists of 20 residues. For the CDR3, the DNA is TGCGCCAGCAGCCAAGGCTGGAGCGTTAGCGGGGGGCGGAGACGAGAGACCCAGTACTTC. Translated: CASSQGWSVSGGRRRETQYF.

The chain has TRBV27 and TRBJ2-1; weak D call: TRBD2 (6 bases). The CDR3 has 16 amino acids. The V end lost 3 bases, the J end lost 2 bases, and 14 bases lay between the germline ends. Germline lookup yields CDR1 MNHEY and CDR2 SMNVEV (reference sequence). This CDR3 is CASSFNLAEPYNEQFF. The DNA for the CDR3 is TGTGCCAGCAGTTTTAACTTAGCGGAACCCTACAATGAGCAGTTCTTC.

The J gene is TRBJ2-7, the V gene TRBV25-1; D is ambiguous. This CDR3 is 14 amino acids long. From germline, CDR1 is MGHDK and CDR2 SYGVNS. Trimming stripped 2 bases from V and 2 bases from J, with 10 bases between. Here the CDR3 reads CASSEMGRTYEQYF. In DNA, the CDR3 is TGTGCCAGCAGTGAAATGGGCAGAACCTACGAGCAGTACTTC.

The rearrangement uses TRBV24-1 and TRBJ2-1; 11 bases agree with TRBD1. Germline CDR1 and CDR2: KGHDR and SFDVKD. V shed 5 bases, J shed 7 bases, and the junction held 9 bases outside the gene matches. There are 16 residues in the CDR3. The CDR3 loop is CATSGRDRGAGNEQFF. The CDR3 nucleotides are TGTGCCACCAGTGGACGGGACAGGGGGGCGGGTAATGAGCAGTTCTTC.

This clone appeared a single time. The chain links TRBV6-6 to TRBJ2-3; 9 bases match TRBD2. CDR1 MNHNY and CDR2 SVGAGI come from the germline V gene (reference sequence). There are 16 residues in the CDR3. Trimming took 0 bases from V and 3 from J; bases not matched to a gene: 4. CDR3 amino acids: CASSYSAGGGTDTQYF. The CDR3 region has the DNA TGTGCCAGCAGTTACTCGGCGGGAGGGGGAACAGATACGCAGTATTTT.

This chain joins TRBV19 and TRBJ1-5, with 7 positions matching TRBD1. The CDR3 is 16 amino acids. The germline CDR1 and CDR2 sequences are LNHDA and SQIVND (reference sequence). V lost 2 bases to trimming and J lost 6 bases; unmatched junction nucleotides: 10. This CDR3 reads CASSIYQGVGGQPQHF. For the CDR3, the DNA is TGTGCCAGTAGTATATATCAGGGGGTGGGCGGTCAGCCCCAGCATTTT.

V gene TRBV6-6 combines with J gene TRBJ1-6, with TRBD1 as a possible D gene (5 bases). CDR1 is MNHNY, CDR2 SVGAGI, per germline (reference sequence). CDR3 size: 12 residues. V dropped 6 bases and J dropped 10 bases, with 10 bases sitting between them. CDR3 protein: CASSRDSSPLHF. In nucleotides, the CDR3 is TGTGCCAGCAGCCGGGACTCGTCACCCCTCCACTTT.

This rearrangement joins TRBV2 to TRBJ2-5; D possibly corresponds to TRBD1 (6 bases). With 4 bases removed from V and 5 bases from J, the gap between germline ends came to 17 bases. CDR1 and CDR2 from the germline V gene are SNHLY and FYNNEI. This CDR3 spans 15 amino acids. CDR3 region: CASSGGRGWVETQYF. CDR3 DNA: TGTGCCAGCAGTGGTGGCAGGGGATGGGTGGAGACCCAGTACTTC.

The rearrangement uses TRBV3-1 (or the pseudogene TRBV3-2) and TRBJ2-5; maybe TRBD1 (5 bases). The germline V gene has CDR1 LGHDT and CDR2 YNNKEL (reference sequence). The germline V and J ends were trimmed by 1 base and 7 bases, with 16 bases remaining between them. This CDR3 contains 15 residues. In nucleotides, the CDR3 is TGTGCCAGCAGCCAAGTGGCACACGATAGGGGGACCCAGTACTTC. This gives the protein CASSQVAHDRGTQYF.

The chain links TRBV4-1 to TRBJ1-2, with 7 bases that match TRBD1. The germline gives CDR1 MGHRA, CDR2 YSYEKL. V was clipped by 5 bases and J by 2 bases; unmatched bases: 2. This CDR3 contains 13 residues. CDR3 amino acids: CASSTGQNYGYTF. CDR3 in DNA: TGCGCCAGCAGCACGGGACAGAACTATGGCTACACCTTC.

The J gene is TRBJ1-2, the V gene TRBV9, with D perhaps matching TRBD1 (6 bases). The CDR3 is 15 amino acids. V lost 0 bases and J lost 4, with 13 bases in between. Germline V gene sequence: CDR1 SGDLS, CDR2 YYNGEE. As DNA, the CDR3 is TGTGCCAGCAGCGTAGAGAGGGGGACCGCCTATGGCTACACCTTC. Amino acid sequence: CASSVERGTAYGYTF.

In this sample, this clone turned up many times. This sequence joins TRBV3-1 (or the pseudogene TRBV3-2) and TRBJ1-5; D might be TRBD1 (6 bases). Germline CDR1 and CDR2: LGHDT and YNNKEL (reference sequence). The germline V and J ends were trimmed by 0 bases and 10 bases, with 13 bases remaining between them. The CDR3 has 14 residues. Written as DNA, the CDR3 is TGTGCCAGCAGCCAAGATAGGGGGGGAGGACCCCAGCATTTT. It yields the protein CASSQDRGGGPQHF.

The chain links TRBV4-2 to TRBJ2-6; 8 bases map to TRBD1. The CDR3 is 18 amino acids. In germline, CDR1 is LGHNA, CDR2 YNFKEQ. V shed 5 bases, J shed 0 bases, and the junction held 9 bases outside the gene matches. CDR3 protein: CASSSPGQATSGANVLTF. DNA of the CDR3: TGTGCCAGCAGCTCTCCGGGACAGGCAACCTCTGGGGCCAACGTCCTGACTTTC.

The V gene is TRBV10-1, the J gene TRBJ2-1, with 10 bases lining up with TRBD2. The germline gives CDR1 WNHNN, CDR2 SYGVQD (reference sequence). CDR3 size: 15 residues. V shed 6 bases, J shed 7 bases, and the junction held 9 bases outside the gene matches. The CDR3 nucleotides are TGCGCCAGCAGCCCCGCGCTAGCGGGAGAAAATGAGCAGTTCTTC. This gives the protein CASSPALAGENEQFF.

CDR3: CASSPTSGGAGEQFF. The CDR3 nucleotides are TGTGCCAGCAGCCCGACTAGCGGGGGGGCCGGTGAGCAGTTCTTC. The J gene is TRBJ2-1, the V gene TRBV9; TRBD2 matches 14 bases. There are 15 residues in the CDR3. Germline CDR1 SGDLS, CDR2 YYNGEE. Trimming at V came to 4 bases and at J to 9 bases, leaving 6 bases not matched to a gene. Using reference TRBV9 and TRBJ2-1 for the parts outside the CDR3, the full variable domain is DSGVTQTPKHLITATGQRVTLRCSPRSGDLSVYWYQQSLDQGLQFLIQYYNGEERAKGNILERFSAQQFPDLHSELNLSSLELGDSALYFCASSPTSGGAGEQFFGPGTRLTVL.

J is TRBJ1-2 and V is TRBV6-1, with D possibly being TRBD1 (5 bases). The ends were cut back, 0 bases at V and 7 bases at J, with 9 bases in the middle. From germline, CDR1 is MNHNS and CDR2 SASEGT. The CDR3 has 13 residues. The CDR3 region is CASSEATAPGYTF. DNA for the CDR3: TGTGCCAGCAGTGAAGCGACAGCTCCTGGCTACACCTTC.

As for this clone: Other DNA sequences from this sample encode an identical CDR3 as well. CDR3 residues: CASSVGQGGNQPQHF. The CDR3 bases are TGTGCCAGCAGCGTAGGACAGGGGGGGAATCAGCCCCAGCATTTT. The gene calls are TRBV9 and TRBJ1-5; TRBD1 agrees at 9 bases. V gave up 0 bases and J gave up 4 bases; unmatched junction bases: 2. The germline CDR1 and CDR2 sequences are SGDLS and YYNGEE. The CDR3 is made up of 15 amino acids.

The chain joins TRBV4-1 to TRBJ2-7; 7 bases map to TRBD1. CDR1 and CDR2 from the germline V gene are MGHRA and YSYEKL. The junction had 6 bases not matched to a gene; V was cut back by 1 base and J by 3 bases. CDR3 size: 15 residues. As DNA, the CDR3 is TGCGCCAGCAGCCAAGGGACAGGCAGAGTCTACGAGCAGTACTTC. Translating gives CASSQGTGRVYEQYF.

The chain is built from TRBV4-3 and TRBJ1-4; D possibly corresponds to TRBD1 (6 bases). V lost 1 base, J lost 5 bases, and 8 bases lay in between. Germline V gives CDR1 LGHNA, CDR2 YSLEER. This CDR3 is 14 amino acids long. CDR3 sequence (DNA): TGCGCCAGCAGCCAAGTCACAGGGAATGAAAAACTGTTTTTT. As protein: CASSQVTGNEKLFF.

CDR3 sequence reads: CASSLGPNYEQYF. The DNA for the CDR3 is TGTGCCAGCAGCTTAGGGCCGAATTACGAGCAGTACTTC. The gene calls are TRBV11-2 and TRBJ2-7; D is uncertain. The CDR3 runs to 13 residues. Germline CDR1 reads SGHAT; CDR2 reads FQNNGV. The V gene lost 1 base and the J gene lost 4 bases, with 8 bases spanning the gap.

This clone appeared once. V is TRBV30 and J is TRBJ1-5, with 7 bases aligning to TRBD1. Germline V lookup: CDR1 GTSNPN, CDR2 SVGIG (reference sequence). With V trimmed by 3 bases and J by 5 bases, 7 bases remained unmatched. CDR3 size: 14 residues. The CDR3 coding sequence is TGTGCCTGGAGCGTAGACAGGGTTGATCAGCCCCAGCATTTT. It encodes CAWSVDRVDQPQHF. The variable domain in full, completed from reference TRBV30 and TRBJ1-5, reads SQTIHQWPATLVQPVGSPLSLECTVEGTSNPNLYWYRQAAGRGLQLLFYSVGIGQISSEVPQNLSASRPQDRQFILSSKKLLLSDSGFYLCAWSVDRVDQPQHFGDGTRLSIL.